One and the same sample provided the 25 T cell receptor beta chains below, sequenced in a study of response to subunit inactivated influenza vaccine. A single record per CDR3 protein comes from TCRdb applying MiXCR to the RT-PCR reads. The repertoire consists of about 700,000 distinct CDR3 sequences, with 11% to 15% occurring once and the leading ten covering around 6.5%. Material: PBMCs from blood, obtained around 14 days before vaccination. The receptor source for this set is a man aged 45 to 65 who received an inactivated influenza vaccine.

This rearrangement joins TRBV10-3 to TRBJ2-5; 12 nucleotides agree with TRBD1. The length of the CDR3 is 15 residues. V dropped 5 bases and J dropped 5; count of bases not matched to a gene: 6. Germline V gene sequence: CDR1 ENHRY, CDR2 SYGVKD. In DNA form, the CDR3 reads TGTGCCATCAGTAAAAGGGACAGGGGGCTGGAGACCCAGTACTTC. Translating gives CAISKRDRGLETQYF.

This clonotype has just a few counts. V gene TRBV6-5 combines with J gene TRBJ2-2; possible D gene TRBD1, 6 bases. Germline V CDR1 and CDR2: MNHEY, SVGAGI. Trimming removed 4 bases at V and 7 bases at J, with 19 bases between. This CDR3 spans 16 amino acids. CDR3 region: CASSLGQSSFGGELFF. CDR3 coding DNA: TGTGCCAGCAGTTTAGGACAGTCCTCGTTCGGCGGGGAGCTGTTTTTT.

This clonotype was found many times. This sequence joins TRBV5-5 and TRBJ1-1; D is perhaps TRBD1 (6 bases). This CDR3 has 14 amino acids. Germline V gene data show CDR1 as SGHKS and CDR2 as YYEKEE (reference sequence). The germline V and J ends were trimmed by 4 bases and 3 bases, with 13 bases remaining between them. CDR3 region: CASSRDTRYTEAFF. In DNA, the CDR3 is TGTGCCAGCAGCAGGGACACTAGGTACACTGAAGCTTTCTTT.

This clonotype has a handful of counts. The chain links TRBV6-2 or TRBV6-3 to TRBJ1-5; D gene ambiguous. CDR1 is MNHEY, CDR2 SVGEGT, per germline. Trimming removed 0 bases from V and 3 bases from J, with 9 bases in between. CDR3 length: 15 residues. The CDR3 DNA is TGTGCCAGCAGTTACTCAGGGCAGTACAATCAGCCCCAGCATTTT. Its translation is CASSYSGQYNQPQHF.

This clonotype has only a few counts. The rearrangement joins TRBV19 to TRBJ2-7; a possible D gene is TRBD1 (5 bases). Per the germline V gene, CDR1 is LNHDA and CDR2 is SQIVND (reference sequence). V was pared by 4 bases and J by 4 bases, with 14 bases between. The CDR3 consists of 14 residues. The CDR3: CASSTDINSYEQYF. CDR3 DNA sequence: TGTGCCAGTAGTACGGACATCAACAGTTACGAGCAGTACTTC.

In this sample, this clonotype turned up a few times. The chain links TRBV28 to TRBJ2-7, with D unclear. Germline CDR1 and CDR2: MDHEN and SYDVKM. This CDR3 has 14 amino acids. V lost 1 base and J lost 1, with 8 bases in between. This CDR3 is CASSLFPLSYEQYF. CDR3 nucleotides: TGTGCCAGCAGTTTATTTCCACTGTCCTACGAGCAGTACTTC.

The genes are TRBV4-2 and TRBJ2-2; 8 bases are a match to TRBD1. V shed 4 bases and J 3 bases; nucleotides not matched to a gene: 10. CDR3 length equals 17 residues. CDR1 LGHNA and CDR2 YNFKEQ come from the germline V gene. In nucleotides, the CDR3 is TGTGCCAGCAGCCGCACCACCGGGACAGGACACACCGGGGAGCTGTTTTTT. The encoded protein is CASSRTTGTGHTGELFF.

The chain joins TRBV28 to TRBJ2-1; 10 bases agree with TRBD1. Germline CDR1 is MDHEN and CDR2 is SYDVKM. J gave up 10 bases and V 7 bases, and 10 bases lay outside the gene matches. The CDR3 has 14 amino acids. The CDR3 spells CASTPGQGRREQFF. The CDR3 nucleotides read TGTGCCAGCACTCCGGGACAGGGGAGAAGAGAGCAGTTCTTC.

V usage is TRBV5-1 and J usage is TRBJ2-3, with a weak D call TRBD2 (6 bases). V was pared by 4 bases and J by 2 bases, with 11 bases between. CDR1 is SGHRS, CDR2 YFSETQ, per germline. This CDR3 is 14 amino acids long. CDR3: CASSGGTPTDTQYF. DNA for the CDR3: TGCGCCAGCAGCGGTGGGACTCCCACAGATACGCAGTATTTT. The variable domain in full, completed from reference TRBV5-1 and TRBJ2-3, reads KAGVTQTPRYLIKTRGQQVTLSCSPISGHRSVSWYQQTPGQGLQFLFEYFSETQRNKGNFPGRFSGRQFSNSRSEMNVSTLELGDSALYLCASSGGTPTDTQYFGPGTRLTVL.

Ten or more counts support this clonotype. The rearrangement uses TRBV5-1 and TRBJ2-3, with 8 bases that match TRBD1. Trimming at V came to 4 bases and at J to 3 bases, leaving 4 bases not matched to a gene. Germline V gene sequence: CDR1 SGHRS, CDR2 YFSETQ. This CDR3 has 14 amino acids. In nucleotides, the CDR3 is TGCGCCAGCAGCAAAGGACAGGGAACAGATACGCAGTATTTT. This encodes CASSKGQGTDTQYF.

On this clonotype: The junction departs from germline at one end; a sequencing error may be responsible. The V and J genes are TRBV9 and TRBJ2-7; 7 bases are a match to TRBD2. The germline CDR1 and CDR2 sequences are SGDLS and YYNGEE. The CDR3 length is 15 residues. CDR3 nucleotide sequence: TGTACCAGCAGCGTAGGGGTAGCGGGCCTCTACGAGCAGTACTTC. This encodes CTSSVGVAGLYEQYF.

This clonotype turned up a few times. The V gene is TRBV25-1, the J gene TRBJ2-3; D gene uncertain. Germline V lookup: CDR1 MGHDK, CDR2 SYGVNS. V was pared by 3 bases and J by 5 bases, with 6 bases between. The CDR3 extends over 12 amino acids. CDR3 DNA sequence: TGTGCCAGCAGTGATTTTGGAGATACGCAGTATTTT. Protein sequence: CASSDFGDTQYF.

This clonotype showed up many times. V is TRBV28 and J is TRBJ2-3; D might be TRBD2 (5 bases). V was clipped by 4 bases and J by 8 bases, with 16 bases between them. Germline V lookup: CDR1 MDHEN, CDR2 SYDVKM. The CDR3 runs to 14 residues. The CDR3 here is CASSSSFPAATQYF. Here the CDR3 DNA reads TGTGCCAGCAGTTCCTCCTTCCCAGCGGCTACGCAGTATTTT.

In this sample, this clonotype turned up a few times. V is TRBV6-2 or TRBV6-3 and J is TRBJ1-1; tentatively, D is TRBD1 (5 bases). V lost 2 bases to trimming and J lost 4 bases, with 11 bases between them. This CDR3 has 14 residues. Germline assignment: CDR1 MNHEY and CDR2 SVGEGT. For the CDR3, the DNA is TGTGCCAGCAGTTACCCACCAGGGAGCACTGAAGCTTTCTTT. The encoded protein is CASSYPPGSTEAFF.

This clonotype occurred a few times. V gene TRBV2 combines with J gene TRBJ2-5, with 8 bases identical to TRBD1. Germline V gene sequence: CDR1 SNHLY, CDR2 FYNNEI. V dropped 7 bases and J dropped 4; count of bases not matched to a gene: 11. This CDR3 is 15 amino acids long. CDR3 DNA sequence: TGTGCCAGCATTCCGACAGGGGCAGGAGGAGAGACCCAGTACTTC. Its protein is CASIPTGAGGETQYF.

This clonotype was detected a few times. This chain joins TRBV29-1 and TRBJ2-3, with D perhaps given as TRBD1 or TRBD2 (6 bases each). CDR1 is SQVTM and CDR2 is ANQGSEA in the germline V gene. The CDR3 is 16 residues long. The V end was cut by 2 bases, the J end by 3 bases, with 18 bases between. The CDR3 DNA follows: TGCAGCGTTGAACGGGGGCTGCAGGGTGGTACAGATACGCAGTATTTT. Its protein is CSVERGLQGGTDTQYF.

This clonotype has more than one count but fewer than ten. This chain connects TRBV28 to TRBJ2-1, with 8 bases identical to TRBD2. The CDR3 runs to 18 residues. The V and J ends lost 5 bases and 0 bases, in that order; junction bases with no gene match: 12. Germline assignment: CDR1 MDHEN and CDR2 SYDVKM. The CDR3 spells CASSVILAGWSSYNEQFF. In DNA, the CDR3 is TGTGCCAGCAGTGTGATTCTAGCGGGCTGGAGCTCCTACAATGAGCAGTTCTTC.

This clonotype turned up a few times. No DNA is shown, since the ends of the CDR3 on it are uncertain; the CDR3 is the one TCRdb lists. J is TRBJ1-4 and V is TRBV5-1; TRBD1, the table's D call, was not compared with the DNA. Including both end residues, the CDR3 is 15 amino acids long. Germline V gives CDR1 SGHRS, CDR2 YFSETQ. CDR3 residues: CASSGLGQGEKLFFF.

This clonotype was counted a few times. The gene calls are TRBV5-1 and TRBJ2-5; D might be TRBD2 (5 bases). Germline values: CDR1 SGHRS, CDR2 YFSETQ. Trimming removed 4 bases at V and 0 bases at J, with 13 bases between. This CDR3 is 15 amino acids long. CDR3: CASSPRAGNQETQYF. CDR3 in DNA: TGCGCCAGCAGCCCTAGGGCGGGTAACCAAGAGACCCAGTACTTC.

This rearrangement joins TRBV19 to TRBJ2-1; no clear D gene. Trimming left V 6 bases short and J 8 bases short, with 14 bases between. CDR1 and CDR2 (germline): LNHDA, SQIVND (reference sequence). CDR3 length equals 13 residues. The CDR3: CASSTLINHEQFF. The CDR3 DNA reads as TGTGCCAGTAGCACTTTGATAAATCATGAGCAGTTCTTC.

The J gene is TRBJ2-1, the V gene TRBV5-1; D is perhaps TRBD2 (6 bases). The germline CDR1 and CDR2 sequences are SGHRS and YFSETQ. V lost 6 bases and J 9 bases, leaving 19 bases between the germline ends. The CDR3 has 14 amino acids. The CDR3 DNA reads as TGCGCCAGCACAGGGACCATAGCGGTCCCTGAGCAGTTCTTC. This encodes CASTGTIAVPEQFF.

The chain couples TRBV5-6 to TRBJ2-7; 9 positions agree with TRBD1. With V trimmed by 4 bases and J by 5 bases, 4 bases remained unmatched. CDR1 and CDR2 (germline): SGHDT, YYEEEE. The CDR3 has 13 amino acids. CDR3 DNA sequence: TGTGCCAGCAGCGTGGACAGGGGCGACGAGCAGTACTTC. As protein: CASSVDRGDEQYF.

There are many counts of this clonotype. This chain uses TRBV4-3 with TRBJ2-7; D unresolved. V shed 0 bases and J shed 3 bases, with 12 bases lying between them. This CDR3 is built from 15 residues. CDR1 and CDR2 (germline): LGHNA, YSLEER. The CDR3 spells CASSQDRVRNYEQYF. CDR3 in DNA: TGCGCCAGCAGCCAAGATCGGGTGAGGAACTACGAGCAGTACTTC.

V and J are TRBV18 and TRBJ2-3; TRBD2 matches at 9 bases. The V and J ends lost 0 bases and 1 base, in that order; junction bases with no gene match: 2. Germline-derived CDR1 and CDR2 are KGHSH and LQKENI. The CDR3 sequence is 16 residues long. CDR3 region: CASSPPASGGTDTQYF. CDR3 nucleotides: TGTGCCAGCTCACCACCGGCTAGCGGGGGCACAGATACGCAGTATTTT.

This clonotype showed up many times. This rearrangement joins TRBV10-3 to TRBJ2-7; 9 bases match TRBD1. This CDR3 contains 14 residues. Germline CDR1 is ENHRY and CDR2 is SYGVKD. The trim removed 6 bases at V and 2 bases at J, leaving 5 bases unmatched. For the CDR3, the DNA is TGTGCCATCAGGGACGGGACAGGGACCTACGAGCAGTACTTC. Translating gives CAIRDGTGTYEQYF.